Reported below is one TCR beta chain. The source of the sample is a study of blood T cell repertoires in COVID-19. Study-level background: The study drew acute and convalescent COVID-19 samples from the United States, Italy and Spain. PBMCs, B-cell-depleted T cells, or T cells were the source of the cDNA or gDNA that made up the material.

In the source study's methods: Nucleated cell number was recorded as an estimate derived from reference gene primer amplification. Libraries were prepared by immunoSEQ multiplex PCR; TCRdb keeps only in-frame clonotypes and omits some of them. The D gene and trimming were derived from the DNA, and the V and J assignments and clone size from that table. The table lists hundreds of thousands of clones, 75% to 90% of them singletons. Germline CDR1 LNHDA, CDR2 SQIVND (reference sequence). V shed 6 bases and J shed 0 bases, with 8 bases lying between them. CDR3 length equals 14 residues. The chain couples TRBV19 to TRBJ1-4, with no clear D. Material for sequencing was peripheral blood. This sequence was found in a man aged 18 to 30 with active or convalescent COVID-19. CDR3 protein: CASRHRATNEKLFF. The CDR3 DNA reads as TGTGCCAGTAGACACAGAGCAACTAATGAAAAACTGTTTTTT.